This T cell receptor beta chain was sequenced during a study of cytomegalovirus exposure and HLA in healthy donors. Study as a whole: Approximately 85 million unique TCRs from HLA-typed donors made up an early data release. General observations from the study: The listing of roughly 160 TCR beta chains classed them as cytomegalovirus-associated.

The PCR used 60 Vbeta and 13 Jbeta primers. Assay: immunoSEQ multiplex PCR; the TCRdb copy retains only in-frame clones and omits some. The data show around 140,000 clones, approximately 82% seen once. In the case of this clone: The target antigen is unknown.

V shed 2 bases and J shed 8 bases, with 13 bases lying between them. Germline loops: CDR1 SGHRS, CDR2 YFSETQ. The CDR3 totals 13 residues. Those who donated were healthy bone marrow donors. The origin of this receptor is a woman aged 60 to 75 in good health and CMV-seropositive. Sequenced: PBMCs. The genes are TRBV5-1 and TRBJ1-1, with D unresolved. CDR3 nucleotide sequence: TGCGCCAGCAGCTTTGGAGGCCAACGGGAAGCTTTCTTT. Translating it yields CASSFGGQREAFF.